Following are 11 T cell receptor beta chains from one sample sequenced in a study of cytomegalovirus exposure and HLA in healthy donors. Vbeta (60) and Jbeta (13) primers were used in the PCR. Some clones are missing from TCRdb's copy, which holds only in-frame ones; the method was immunoSEQ multiplex PCR. The repertoire holds some 100,000 clones, about three quarters seen once, with 12% to 15% in the top ten. Sequenced: PBMCs. These receptors were collected from a male donor in good health and CMV-seropositive.

This clone was detected only a few times. The J gene is TRBJ2-7, the V gene TRBV9; 7 bases align to TRBD1. The CDR3 runs to 13 residues. After removal of 4 bases from V and 5 bases from J, the junction contained 6 bases not matched to a gene. Per the germline V gene, CDR1 is SGDLS and CDR2 is YYNGEE. The CDR3 reads CASSFTGVNEQYF. CDR3 DNA: TGTGCCAGCAGCTTCACAGGGGTAAACGAGCAGTACTTC.

This clone was detected only a few times. The chain joins TRBV25-1 to TRBJ2-5; TRBD1 agrees at 10 bases. V lost 5 bases, J lost 5 bases, and 17 bases stayed unmatched. CDR1 and CDR2 from the germline V gene are MGHDK and SYGVNS. The CDR3 totals 18 residues. The CDR3 sequence: CASSPASTGTGARETQYF. The CDR3 DNA reads TGTGCCAGCAGTCCCGCGTCCACCGGGACAGGGGCGAGGGAGACCCAGTACTTC. The whole variable domain, remainder taken from reference TRBV25-1 and TRBJ2-5, is EADIYQTPRYLVIGTGKKITLECSQTMGHDKMYWYQQDPGMELHLIHYSYGVNSTEKGDLSSESTVSRIRTEHFPLTLESARPSHTSQYLCASSPASTGTGARETQYFGPGTRLLVL.

The rearrangement uses TRBV28 and TRBJ2-5; D unclear. Deletions cut 5 bases from V and 2 bases from J, with 15 bases between. In germline, CDR1 is MDHEN, CDR2 SYDVKM. The CDR3 has 15 residues. Written as DNA, the CDR3 is TGTGCCAGCAGTAGGAGTCTCTGGTTTCAAGAGACCCAGTACTTC. This translates into CASSRSLWFQETQYF.

The J gene is TRBJ2-1, the V gene TRBV4-3; 8 bases agree with TRBD1. Germline assignment: CDR1 LGHNA and CDR2 YSLEER. CDR3 length: 16 residues. The trim removed 0 bases at V and 3 bases at J, leaving 4 bases unmatched. The CDR3: CASSQELQGGYNEQFF. Here the CDR3 DNA reads TGCGCCAGCAGCCAAGAGCTACAGGGGGGCTACAATGAGCAGTTCTTC.

V and J are TRBV19 and TRBJ1-2; 10 bases fit TRBD1. Germline V gene sequence: CDR1 LNHDA, CDR2 SQIVND (reference sequence). V gave up 4 bases and J gave up 3 bases; unmatched junction bases: 8. This CDR3 is 16 amino acids long. The CDR3 protein is CASSKGGDRGYYGYTF. The CDR3 coding sequence is TGTGCCAGTAGTAAGGGTGGGGACAGGGGCTACTATGGCTACACCTTC.

The V gene is TRBV5-1, the J gene TRBJ2-6; D call uncertain. In germline, CDR1 is SGHRS, CDR2 YFSETQ. The CDR3 covers 15 residues. Trimming shortened V by 4 bases and J by 2 bases, and 10 bases separated the two germline ends. In DNA, the CDR3 is TGCGCCAGCAGCGACGACTCAGCTGGGGCCAACGTCCTGACTTTC. It codes for CASSDDSAGANVLTF.

The chain carries TRBV5-1 and TRBJ1-1; D ambiguous. The germline V gene has CDR1 SGHRS and CDR2 YFSETQ. The CDR3 spans 13 residues. The V gene lost 5 bases and the J gene lost 1 base, with 9 bases spanning the gap. CDR3 amino acids: CASSGQPNTEAFF. The CDR3 region has the DNA TGCGCCAGCAGTGGGCAGCCGAACACTGAAGCTTTCTTT.

This clone turned up a few times. The genes are TRBV6-1 and TRBJ1-1; D gene unclear. This CDR3 is 12 amino acids long. Per germline, CDR1 MNHNS and CDR2 SASEGT. V was cut by 10 bases and J by 11 bases, with 20 bases left in between. The CDR3 region has the DNA TGTGCCACCAACCCCTCTAATCGAGTGGCTTTCTTT. Translation: CATNPSNRVAFF.

This clone was recorded only once. The chain employs TRBV11-2 and TRBJ1-1; D ambiguous. Germline V gene sequence: CDR1 SGHAT, CDR2 FQNNGV. V lost 6 bases and J 5 bases, leaving 13 bases between the germline ends. CDR3 length: 13 residues. DNA of the CDR3: TGTGCCAGCAGGATTGTGAGGGATACTGAAGCTTTCTTT. Its protein is CASRIVRDTEAFF.

This clone was seen a few times. The chain couples TRBV5-6 to TRBJ2-3; D is perhaps TRBD2 (5 bases). Germline assignment: CDR1 SGHDT and CDR2 YYEEEE. The CDR3 is 13 residues long. Deletions cut 4 bases from V and 1 base from J, with 7 bases between. The CDR3 loop is CASSGSGTDTQYF. In DNA form, the CDR3 reads TGTGCCAGCAGCGGGAGTGGCACAGATACGCAGTATTTT.

The chain carries TRBV5-1 and TRBJ1-5, with D perhaps TRBD1 (5 bases). There are 15 residues in the CDR3. The ends were cut back, 4 bases at V and 7 bases at J, with 18 bases in the middle. CDR1 is SGHRS and CDR2 is YFSETQ in the germline V gene. In DNA form, the CDR3 reads TGCGCCAGCAGCCCCAGCGGGGGGGAAGAGCAGCCCCAGCATTTT. Its protein is CASSPSGGEEQPQHF.